One and the same sample provided the 32 T cell receptor beta chains below, sequenced in a study of blood T cell repertoires in COVID-19. The assay was immunoSEQ multiplex PCR, and TCRdb's table has in-frame clones only and misses some. The sample lists around 190,000 clones; roughly 77% were seen once. The material sequenced was PBMCs or T cells enriched from blood (not recorded which). Receptor source: a woman aged 50 to 60 with acute COVID-19.

The J gene is TRBJ1-6, the V gene TRBV18; possibly TRBD1 for D (6 bases). The CDR3 is 15 residues long. V lost 6 bases and J 5 bases, leaving 14 bases between the germline ends. Germline V gene sequence: CDR1 KGHSH, CDR2 LQKENI. The CDR3 sequence is CASSQSQGNNSPLHF. DNA for the CDR3: TGTGCCAGCTCCCAAAGCCAGGGGAATAATTCACCCCTCCACTTT.

This clone showed up just once. This rearrangement joins TRBV28 to TRBJ1-2; the match to TRBD1 covers 8 bases. The V segment lost 2 bases and the J segment 3 bases; nucleotides outside the gene matches: 2. CDR3 length: 14 amino acids. CDR1 MDHEN and CDR2 SYDVKM come from the germline V gene. The CDR3 protein is CASSLTGGYYGYTF. DNA of the CDR3: TGTGCCAGCAGTTTAACAGGGGGGTACTATGGCTACACCTTC.

The CDR3 region has the DNA TGCGCCAGCAGCTTTCTGGGACAGAAAGAGACCCAGTACTTC. Protein sequence: CASSFLGQKETQYF. The genes are TRBV5-1 and TRBJ2-5; 7 bases map to TRBD1. The V and J ends lost 2 bases and 3 bases, in that order; junction bases with no gene match: 4. This CDR3 spans 14 amino acids. CDR1 and CDR2 (germline): SGHRS, YFSETQ.

The chain combines TRBV7-6 with TRBJ1-1, with 8 positions matching TRBD1. The CDR3 has 16 residues. From germline, CDR1 is SGHVS and CDR2 FNYEAQ. The V gene end was trimmed by 2 bases and the J gene end by 3 bases; junction bases not matched to a gene: 8. CDR3 DNA sequence: TGTGCCAGCAGCTTAATAACAGGGGGATCGGACACTGAAGCTTTCTTT. Translation: CASSLITGGSDTEAFF. Full variable domain (outside the CDR3, taken from reference TRBV7-6 and TRBJ1-1): GAGVSQSPRYKVTKRGQDVALRCDPISGHVSLYWYRQALGQGPEFLTYFNYEAQQDKSGLPNDRFSAERPEGSISTLTIQRTEQRDSAMYRCASSLITGGSDTEAFFGQGTRLTVV.

The chain links TRBV7-6 to TRBJ2-3; no firm D call. Germline assignment: CDR1 SGHVS and CDR2 FNYEAQ. The CDR3 consists of 12 residues. Trimming took off 3 bases at V and 1 base at J, with 2 bases between the two ends. The CDR3 DNA sequence: TGTGCCAGCAGCTTCGGCACAGATACGCAGTATTTT. It yields the protein CASSFGTDTQYF.

The V and J genes are TRBV5-4 and TRBJ1-2; D call uncertain. CDR1 and CDR2 (germline): SGHNT, YYREEE (reference sequence). The CDR3 has 14 residues. V was cut by 2 bases and J by 3 bases, with 11 bases left in between. CDR3 sequence reads: CASSFTGSDYGYTF. The DNA for the CDR3 is TGTGCCAGCAGCTTCACCGGGTCTGACTATGGCTACACCTTC.

V gene TRBV5-1 combines with J gene TRBJ1-1; maybe TRBD1 (5 bases). The CDR3 length is 15 residues. The germline CDR1 and CDR2 sequences are SGHRS and YFSETQ. The germline V and J ends were trimmed by 2 bases and 1 base, with 12 bases remaining between them. As DNA, the CDR3 is TGCGCCAGCAGCTTCTGGCGGGGGACGAACACTGAAGCTTTCTTT. Encoded protein: CASSFWRGTNTEAFF. Variable domain in full (rest from reference TRBV5-1 and TRBJ1-1): KAGVTQTPRYLIKTRGQQVTLSCSPISGHRSVSWYQQTPGQGLQFLFEYFSETQRNKGNFPGRFSGRQFSNSRSEMNVSTLELGDSALYLCASSFWRGTNTEAFFGQGTRLTVV.

The gene calls are TRBV20-1 and TRBJ2-3; weak D call: TRBD2 (5 bases). From germline, CDR1 is DFQATT and CDR2 SNEGSKA (reference sequence). Trimming stripped 3 bases from V and 8 bases from J, with 18 bases between. The CDR3 spans 14 residues. CDR3 DNA sequence: TGCAGTGCTAGTTCAGGAGACACAGCGGTTACGCAGTATTTT. It yields the protein CSASSGDTAVTQYF.

This chain uses TRBV2 with TRBJ1-5; D not resolved. CDR3 length equals 14 residues. The germline CDR1 and CDR2 sequences are SNHLY and FYNNEI. Between the trimmed V and J ends, which lost 2 bases and 0 bases, there was a span of 5 bases. The CDR3: CASSEHNSNQPQHF. DNA of the CDR3: TGTGCCAGCAGTGAACACAATAGCAATCAGCCCCAGCATTTT.

This clone was picked up a small number of times. This sequence joins TRBV9 and TRBJ1-2; possibly TRBD1 for D (6 bases). Germline V gene sequence: CDR1 SGDLS, CDR2 YYNGEE. The CDR3 spans 14 residues. V was pared by 0 bases and J by 8 bases, with 14 bases between. The chain's CDR3 is CASSVGITGWGYTF. The CDR3, as DNA: TGTGCCAGCAGCGTAGGGATAACAGGGTGGGGCTACACCTTC.

The chain recombines TRBV19 with TRBJ2-6; perhaps TRBD1 as D (6 bases). V was clipped by 5 bases and J by 3 bases, with 17 bases between them. The CDR3 spans 17 residues. CDR1 is LNHDA and CDR2 is SQIVND in the germline V gene (reference sequence). The CDR3 protein is CASSDVGWGLGANVLTF. The CDR3, as DNA: TGTGCCAGTAGTGATGTCGGTTGGGGGCTTGGGGCCAACGTCCTGACTTTC.

V and J are TRBV5-5 and TRBJ1-2; D may be TRBD1 (6 bases). CDR3 size: 16 residues. Trimming removed 1 base from V and 4 bases from J, with 17 bases in between. Germline CDR1 is SGHKS and CDR2 is YYEKEE (reference sequence). This chain's CDR3 is CASSLTTGQPIYGYTF. CDR3 nucleotide sequence: TGTGCCAGCAGCTTGACTACAGGACAGCCTATCTATGGCTACACCTTC.

This clone was found once. V is TRBV28 and J is TRBJ1-4, with 7 bases aligning to TRBD1. CDR3 length equals 18 residues. Per the germline V gene, CDR1 is MDHEN and CDR2 is SYDVKM. J gave up 7 bases and V 5 bases, and 19 bases lay outside the gene matches. DNA of the CDR3: TGTGCCAGCAGTCCCTTGGGGAAAGGGGGCGATCGGAGTGAAAAACTGTTTTTT. This sequence encodes CASSPLGKGGDRSEKLFF.

V is TRBV28 and J is TRBJ1-1, with D perhaps matching TRBD1 (5 bases). From germline, CDR1 is MDHEN and CDR2 SYDVKM. The germline V and J ends were trimmed by 6 bases and 5 bases, with 16 bases remaining between them. The CDR3 consists of 14 residues. Written as DNA, the CDR3 is TGTGCCAGCAGCCCCCTCGGGGAGGGGACTGAAGCTTTCTTT. This translates into CASSPLGEGTEAFF.

The CDR3 loop reads CASSPTTVGRTQYF. The CDR3 region has the DNA TGTGCCAGCAGCCCTACGACAGTAGGGCGAACCCAGTACTTC. The chain carries TRBV28 and TRBJ2-5, with D possibly TRBD1 on 5 matching bases. The CDR3 is 14 residues long. Looked up from germline, CDR1 is MDHEN and CDR2 is SYDVKM. Deletions cut 6 bases from V and 8 bases from J, with 19 bases between.

This clone appeared a single time. The chain links TRBV19 to TRBJ1-2, with D unclear. The CDR3 is 11 residues long. The germline CDR1 and CDR2 sequences are LNHDA and SQIVND (reference sequence). V dropped 8 bases and J dropped 7 bases, with 11 bases sitting between them. The CDR3 region has the DNA TGTGCCAGTCGACGGGTTGGTGGCTACACCTTC. Translation gives CASRRVGGYTF.

In its sample, this clone was seen once. The V gene is TRBV5-4, the J gene TRBJ2-5, with D possibly matching TRBD2 (5 bases). This CDR3 region has 13 residues. V was cut by 4 bases and J by 2 bases, with 9 bases left in between. The germline V gene has CDR1 SGHNT and CDR2 YYREEE (reference sequence). The chain's CDR3 is CASSRTEQETQYF. CDR3 bases: TGTGCCAGCAGCCGGACTGAACAAGAGACCCAGTACTTC. Variable domain in full (rest from reference TRBV5-4 and TRBJ2-5): ETGVTQSPTHLIKTRGQQVTLRCSSQSGHNTVSWYQQALGQGPQFIFQYYREEENGRGNFPPRFSGLQFPNYSSELNVNALELDDSALYLCASSRTEQETQYFGPGTRLLVL.

The chain uses TRBV11-2 and TRBJ1-1, with TRBD1 as a possible D gene (5 bases). CDR3 length: 15 residues. CDR1 is SGHAT and CDR2 is FQNNGV in the germline V gene. With 0 bases removed from V and 3 bases from J, the gap between germline ends came to 11 bases. CDR3 loop: CASSLDISGYTEAFF. CDR3 sequence (DNA): TGTGCCAGCAGCTTAGATATTTCAGGGTACACTGAAGCTTTCTTT.

This sequence joins TRBV5-1 and TRBJ1-2; perhaps TRBD1 as D (6 bases). The germline V gene encodes CDR1 SGHRS and CDR2 YFSETQ. The V gene lost 1 base and the J gene lost 0 bases, with 19 bases spanning the gap. The CDR3 consists of 18 residues. CDR3 sequence (DNA): TGCGCCAGCAGCTTGAGACAGGTGACCACATCGCCTAACTATGGCTACACCTTC. Protein sequence: CASSLRQVTTSPNYGYTF.

J is TRBJ1-2 and V is TRBV11-2, with a tentative D call TRBD1 (5 bases). The length of the CDR3 is 11 residues. V was shortened by 10 bases and J by 8 bases, with 14 bases between the two germline ends. CDR1 and CDR2 (germline): SGHAT, FQNNGV. The CDR3 DNA follows: TGTGCCACCTTCGGGGGGGAGGGCTACACCTTC. It translates to CATFGGEGYTF.

V is TRBV6-5 and J is TRBJ2-5; D may be TRBD2 (5 bases). CDR1 MNHEY and CDR2 SVGAGI come from the germline V gene. The CDR3 loop spans 13 amino acids. V shed 5 bases and J shed 4 bases, with 11 bases lying between them. Here the CDR3 DNA reads TGTGCCAGCAGTCCTAGCTGGGGAGAGACCCAGTACTTC. Its translation: CASSPSWGETQYF.

V usage is TRBV19 and J usage is TRBJ2-3; 10 bases fit TRBD2. The V gene's germline CDR1 is LNHDA and CDR2 SQIVND (reference sequence). The CDR3 consists of 15 residues. The J segment lost 5 bases and the V segment lost 8 bases, leaving 10 bases of the junction unmatched. The CDR3 is CASRQRGGSGDTQYF. The DNA for the CDR3 is TGTGCCAGTCGACAGCGGGGGGGCTCGGGAGATACGCAGTATTTT.

This sequence joins TRBV5-6 and TRBJ2-7; possible D gene TRBD1, 6 bases. CDR1 is SGHDT, CDR2 YYEEEE, per germline. V was pared by 7 bases and J by 2 bases, with 13 bases between. The CDR3 contains 13 residues. The CDR3 DNA reads as TGTGCCAGCCGGACAGAGGAGACCTACGAGCAGTACGTC. It is translated as CASRTEETYEQYV.

The chain couples TRBV28 to TRBJ1-2, with D unresolved. Trimming took off 6 bases at V and 2 bases at J, with 7 bases between the two ends. From germline, CDR1 is MDHEN and CDR2 SYDVKM. The CDR3 runs 12 residues. The CDR3 region is CASRRANYGYTF. The DNA for the CDR3 is TGTGCCAGCAGGCGAGCAAACTATGGCTACACCTTC.

The chain links TRBV7-8 to TRBJ1-1; 8 bases are a match to TRBD1. The J segment lost 4 bases and the V segment lost 2 bases, leaving 9 bases of the junction unmatched. The germline CDR1 and CDR2 sequences are SGHVS and FQNEAQ. The CDR3 runs 16 residues. The CDR3 region has the DNA TGTGCCAGCAGCTTAACCACACAGGGGGTGGCCACTGAAGCTTTCTTT. Translation: CASSLTTQGVATEAFF.

The chain links TRBV27 to TRBJ2-7; 7 bases are a match to TRBD1. The V gene's germline CDR1 is MNHEY and CDR2 SMNVEV (reference sequence). With V trimmed by 4 bases and J by 2 bases, 8 bases remained unmatched. CDR3 length: 15 residues. The CDR3 here is CASSSPGQVPYEQYV. In DNA, the CDR3 is TGTGCCAGCAGTTCCCCAGGACAGGTCCCCTACGAGCAGTACGTC.

The chain couples TRBV28 to TRBJ1-1; D possibly corresponds to TRBD1 (6 bases). The length of the CDR3 is 13 residues. Looked up from germline, CDR1 is MDHEN and CDR2 is SYDVKM. Trimming left V 3 bases short and J 7 bases short, with 12 bases between. CDR3 bases: TGTGCCAGCAGTTTGAGTCAGGGGTTTGAAGCTTTCTTT. Translation: CASSLSQGFEAFF. The whole variable domain, remainder taken from reference TRBV28 and TRBJ1-1, is DVKVTQSSRYLVKRTGEKVFLECVQDMDHENMFWYRQDPGLGLRLIYFSYDVKMKEKGDIPEGYSVSREKKERFSLILESASTNQTSMYLCASSLSQGFEAFFGQGTRLTVV.

This chain uses TRBV7-6 with TRBJ2-1; TRBD2 matches 7 bases. V was pared by 5 bases and J by 9 bases, with 4 bases of the junction left unmatched. Germline assignment: CDR1 SGHVS and CDR2 FNYEAQ. The CDR3 totals 12 residues. CDR3 DNA: TGTGCCAGCAGCAAGACTAGCTCTGAGCAGTTCTTC. Protein product: CASSKTSSEQFF.

This clone appeared many times. V and J are TRBV7-2 and TRBJ2-1, with a weak D call TRBD2 (6 bases). The V end lost 3 bases, the J end lost 9 bases, and 9 bases lay between the germline ends. CDR1 and CDR2 (germline): SGHTA, FQGNSA. This CDR3 has 12 amino acids. Here the CDR3 DNA reads TGTGCCAGCAGCTTTCCCGGGAGTGAGCAGTTCTTC. Its protein is CASSFPGSEQFF.

The count of this clone is one. V gene TRBV6-5 combines with J gene TRBJ1-2; 7 bases are shared with TRBD1. Losses at the gene ends were 8 bases for V and 6 bases for J; bases not matched to a gene: 12. The length of the CDR3 is 14 residues. Germline V gene data show CDR1 as MNHEY and CDR2 as SVGAGI. The CDR3 sequence is CASWGTEFRDGYTF. CDR3 in DNA: TGTGCCAGCTGGGGGACAGAATTTCGGGATGGCTACACCTTC.

The chain combines TRBV2 with TRBJ1-1; 8 bases are shared with TRBD1. Germline V lookup: CDR1 SNHLY, CDR2 FYNNEI. This CDR3 spans 13 amino acids. V shed 7 bases and J 6 bases; nucleotides not matched to a gene: 7. The CDR3 nucleotides read TGTGCCAGCAACTGGGACAGGCGGTCTGAAGCTTTCTTT. It codes for CASNWDRRSEAFF.

The gene calls are TRBV3-1 (or the pseudogene TRBV3-2) and TRBJ1-5; D gene ambiguous. Germline V gives CDR1 LGHDT, CDR2 YNNKEL (reference sequence). The V gene lost 2 bases and the J gene lost 2 bases, with 7 bases spanning the gap. This CDR3 is 14 amino acids long. Written as DNA, the CDR3 is TGTGCCAGCAGCCAATCAGCGGGCAATCAGCCCCAGCATTTT. This translates into CASSQSAGNQPQHF.